One T cell receptor beta chain is described in this entry. The antigen it binds to is not known. Base qualities are not recorded, but no much larger clone differs from it by a single base. There are 15 amino acids in the CDR3, from cysteine to phenylalanine inclusive. Only the CDR3 region is kept as DNA, spanning 45 bases read in frame from base 1. CDR1 and CDR2 (MDHEN, SYDVKM) derive from the germline V gene. V loses 4 bases, J loses 8 bases, and the germline ends lie 20 bases apart. The data stem from a study of neurological immune-mediated disorders (dated by TCRdb to between 2018 and 2021). With respect to the entire study: The study compared peripheral blood TCR-beta repertoires of HTLV-I-associated myelopathy (HAM/TSP) patients, multiple sclerosis patients and healthy controls using UMI-based sequencing. Longitudinal samples, technical triplicates and paired sorted CD4+ and CD8+ T-cell subsets, alongside PBMC samples, were included among the roughly 98 TCR-beta libraries. The cohort included approximately 68 subjects: roughly 14 with HAM/TSP, roughly 35 with multiple sclerosis, and around 20 healthy controls. Broad study findings and their caveats: The highest TCR clonal expansion was observed in HAM/TSP patients, whereas the lowest was observed in MS patients, even when compared with healthy controls. Across subjects, expanded clones never shared an identical CDR3 amino acid sequence, which suggests that the TCR-beta repertoires in every group were private.

Unsorted PBMC libraries were generated from 2 million PBMCs stored in RNAlater at -80 °C until RNA extraction. Peripheral blood was subjected to Ficoll-Hypaque density gradient centrifugation to isolate PBMCs, which were then cryopreserved in liquid nitrogen. To synthesize cDNA, template-switch 5'RACE was performed with a primer carrying a 10-nucleotide random unique molecular identifier so that each TCR transcript was tagged. Over 160 million TCR-beta sequences, covering 15-18 subjects, were produced in each sequencing run. Total RNA was extracted with the RNeasy kit. The KAPA Real-time Library Amplification kit was used to amplify TCR-beta VDJ regions with primers for the TCR constant region and the 5'RACE anchor. Sample indexes and Illumina adaptors were added in a first PCR, and a second PCR then increased library yield. After purification with Ampure beads, the TCR product of roughly 650 bp was size-selected on a 2% E-gel SizeSelection system. Before pooling, libraries had their quality checked on a Bioanalyzer, their concentration measured with Qubit, and their quantity determined with the Kapa Library Quantification kit. Libraries were sequenced paired-end 2 x 150 bp on an Illumina HiSeq 2500. To increase sequence diversity, about 23-32% phiX was spiked into each library pool. Under the source paper's analysis protocol: Quality-filtered reads were processed with the UMI-based MiGEC pipeline, and over 75% of raw TCR sequences were removed by the MiGEC pipeline during error correction. IMGT germline references were used for aligning VDJ genes, and each clonotype was defined as a unique CDR3 amino acid sequence together with its V-J genes. Clonal expansion, Shannon diversity and CDR3 relatedness (CalcPairwiseDistances, ClusterSamples) were evaluated with VDJtools, and phylogenetic trees were built with CLCbio workbench. A clone was classed as expanded if it had 8 or more unique UMIs, a cutoff based on coefficient-of-variation modelling across technical triplicates. TCRdb itself trimmed the public reads at Q25 with fastp, ran MiXCR and retained productive beta chains. Under each unique CDR3 protein, matching rows form one entry showing the most common genes and DNA. It is TCRdb's table, rather than the study itself, that gives the V and J calls and clone size. This sample comprises about 59,000 distinct CDR3 sequences, more than 9.5% of them detected only once. The ten largest clones capture around 10% of the sample.

The TCR comes from a woman aged 60 to 75 with HTLV-1-associated myelopathy (HAM/TSP). Material for sequencing was PBMCs. The sequence joins TRBV28 to TRBJ1-1; the D gene is perhaps TRBD1, on 5 matching bases. The CDR3 protein: CASSSPPQGGWEAFF. The DNA sequence is given as TGTGCCAGCAGTTCCCCCCCCCAGGGTGGATGGGAAGCTTTCTTT.